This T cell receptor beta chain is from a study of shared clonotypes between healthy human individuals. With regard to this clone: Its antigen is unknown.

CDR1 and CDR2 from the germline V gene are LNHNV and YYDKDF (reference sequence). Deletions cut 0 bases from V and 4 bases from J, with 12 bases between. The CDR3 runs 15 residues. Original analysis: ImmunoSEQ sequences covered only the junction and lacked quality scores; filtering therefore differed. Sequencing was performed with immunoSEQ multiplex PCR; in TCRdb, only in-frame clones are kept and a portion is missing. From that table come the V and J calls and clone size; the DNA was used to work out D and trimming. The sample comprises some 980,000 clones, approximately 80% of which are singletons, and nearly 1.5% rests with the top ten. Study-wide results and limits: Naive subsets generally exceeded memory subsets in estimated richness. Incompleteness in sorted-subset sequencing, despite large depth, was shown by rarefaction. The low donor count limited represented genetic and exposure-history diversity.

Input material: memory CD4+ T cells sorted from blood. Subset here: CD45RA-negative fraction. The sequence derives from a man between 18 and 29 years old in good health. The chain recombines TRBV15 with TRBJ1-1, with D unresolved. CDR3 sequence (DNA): TGTGCCACCAGCAGAGATTTCAGACAACCCACTGAAGCTTTCTTT. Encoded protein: CATSRDFRQPTEAFF.